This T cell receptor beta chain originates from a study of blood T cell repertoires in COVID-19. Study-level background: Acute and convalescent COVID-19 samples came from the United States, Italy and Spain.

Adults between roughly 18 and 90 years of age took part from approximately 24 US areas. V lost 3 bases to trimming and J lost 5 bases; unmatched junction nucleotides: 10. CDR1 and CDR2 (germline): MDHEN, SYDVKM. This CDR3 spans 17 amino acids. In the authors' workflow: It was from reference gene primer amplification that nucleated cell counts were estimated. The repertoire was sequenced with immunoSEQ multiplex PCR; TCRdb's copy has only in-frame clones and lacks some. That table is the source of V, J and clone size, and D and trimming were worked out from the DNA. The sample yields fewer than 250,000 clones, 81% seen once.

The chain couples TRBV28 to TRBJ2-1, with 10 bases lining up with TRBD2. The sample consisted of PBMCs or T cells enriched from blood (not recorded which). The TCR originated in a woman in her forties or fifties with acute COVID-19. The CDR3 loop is CASSFYPGLAGDNEQFF. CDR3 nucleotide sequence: TGTGCCAGCAGTTTTTACCCCGGCCTAGCGGGGGACAATGAGCAGTTCTTC.